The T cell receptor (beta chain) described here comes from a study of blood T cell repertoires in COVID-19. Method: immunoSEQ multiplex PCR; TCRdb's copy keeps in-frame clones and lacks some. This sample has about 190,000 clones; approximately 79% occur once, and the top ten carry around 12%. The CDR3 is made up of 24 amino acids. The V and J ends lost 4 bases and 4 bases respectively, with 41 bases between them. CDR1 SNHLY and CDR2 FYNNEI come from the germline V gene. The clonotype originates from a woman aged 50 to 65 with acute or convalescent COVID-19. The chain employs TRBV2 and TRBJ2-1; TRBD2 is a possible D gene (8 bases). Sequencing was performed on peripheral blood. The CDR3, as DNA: TGTGCCAGCAGTGGATACAGGGGCTCCTATAGCGGGGCCGTTCGAAATTCTTGGTACAATGAGCAGTTCTTC. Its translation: CASSGYRGSYSGAVRNSWYNEQFF.